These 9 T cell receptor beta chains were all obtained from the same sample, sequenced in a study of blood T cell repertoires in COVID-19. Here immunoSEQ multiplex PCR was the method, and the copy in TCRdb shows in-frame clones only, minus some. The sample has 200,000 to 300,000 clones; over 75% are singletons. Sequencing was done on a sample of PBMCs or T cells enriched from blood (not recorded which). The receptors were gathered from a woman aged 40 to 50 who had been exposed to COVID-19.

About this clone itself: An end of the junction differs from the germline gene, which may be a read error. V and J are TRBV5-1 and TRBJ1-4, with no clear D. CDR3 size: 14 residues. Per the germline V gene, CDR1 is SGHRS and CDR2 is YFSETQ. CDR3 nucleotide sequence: TGTGCCAGCAGCCCGGGTAGCGGGAATGAAAAACTGTTTTTT. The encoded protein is CASSPGSGNEKLFF.

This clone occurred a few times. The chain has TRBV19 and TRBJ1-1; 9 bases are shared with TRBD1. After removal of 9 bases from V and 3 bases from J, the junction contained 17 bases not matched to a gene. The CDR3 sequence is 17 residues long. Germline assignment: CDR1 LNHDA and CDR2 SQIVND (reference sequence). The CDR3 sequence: CASTLQGARWGDTEAFF. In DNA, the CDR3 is TGTGCCAGCACCTTACAGGGGGCGAGATGGGGCGACACTGAAGCTTTCTTT.

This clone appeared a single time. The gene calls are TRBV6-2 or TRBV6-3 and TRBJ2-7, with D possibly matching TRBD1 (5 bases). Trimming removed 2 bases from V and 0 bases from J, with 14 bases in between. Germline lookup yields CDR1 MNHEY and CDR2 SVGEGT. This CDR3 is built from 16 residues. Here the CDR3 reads CASSYAQVEVSYEQYF. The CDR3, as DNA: TGTGCCAGCAGTTACGCACAGGTCGAGGTCTCCTACGAGCAGTACTTC.

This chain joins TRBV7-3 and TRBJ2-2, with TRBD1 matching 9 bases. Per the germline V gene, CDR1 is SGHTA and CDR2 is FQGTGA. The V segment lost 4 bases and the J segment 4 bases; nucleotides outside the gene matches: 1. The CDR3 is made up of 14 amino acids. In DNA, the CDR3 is TGTGCCAGCAGCTCGACAGGGGGCACCGGGGAGCTGTTTTTT. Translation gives CASSSTGGTGELFF.

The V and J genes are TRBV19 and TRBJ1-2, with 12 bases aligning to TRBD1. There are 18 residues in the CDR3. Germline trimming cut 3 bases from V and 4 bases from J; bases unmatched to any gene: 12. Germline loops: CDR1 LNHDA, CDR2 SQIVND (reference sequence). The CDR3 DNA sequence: TGTGCCAGTAGTATGTTTCAGGGACAGGGGGCGAGACTCTATGGCTACACCTTC. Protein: CASSMFQGQGARLYGYTF. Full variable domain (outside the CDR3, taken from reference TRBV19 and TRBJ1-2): DGGITQSPKYLFRKEGQNVTLSCEQNLNHDAMYWYRQDPGQGLRLIYYSQIVNDFQKGDIAEGYSVSREKKESFPLTVTSAQKNPTAFYLCASSMFQGQGARLYGYTFGSGTRLTVV.

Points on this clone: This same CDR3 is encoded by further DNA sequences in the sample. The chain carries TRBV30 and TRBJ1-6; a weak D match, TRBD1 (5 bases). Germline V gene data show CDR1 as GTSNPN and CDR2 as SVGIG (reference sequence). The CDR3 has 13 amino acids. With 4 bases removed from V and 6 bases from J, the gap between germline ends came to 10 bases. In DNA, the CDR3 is TGTGCCTGGACAACAGGCACTAATTCACCCCTCCACTTT. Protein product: CAWTTGTNSPLHF.

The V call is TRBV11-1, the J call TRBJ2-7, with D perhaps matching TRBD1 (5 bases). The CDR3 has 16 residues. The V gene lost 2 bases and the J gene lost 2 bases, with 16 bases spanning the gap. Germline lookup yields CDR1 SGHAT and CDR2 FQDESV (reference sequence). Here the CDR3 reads CASSLYVDSPTYEQYF. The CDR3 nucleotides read TGTGCCAGCAGCTTATATGTCGACAGCCCAACCTACGAGCAGTACTTC.

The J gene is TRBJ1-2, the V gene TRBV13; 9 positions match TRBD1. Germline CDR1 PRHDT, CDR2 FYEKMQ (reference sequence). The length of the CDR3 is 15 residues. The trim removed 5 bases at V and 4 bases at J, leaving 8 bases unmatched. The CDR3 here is CASSGEQGASYGYTF. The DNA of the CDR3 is TGTGCCAGCAGCGGGGAACAGGGGGCTTCCTATGGCTACACCTTC. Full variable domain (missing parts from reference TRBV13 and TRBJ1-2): AAGVIQSPRHLIKEKRETATLKCYPIPRHDTVYWYQQGPGQDPQFLISFYEKMQSDKGSIPDRFSAQQFSDYHSELNMSSLELGDSALYFCASSGEQGASYGYTFGSGTRLTVV.

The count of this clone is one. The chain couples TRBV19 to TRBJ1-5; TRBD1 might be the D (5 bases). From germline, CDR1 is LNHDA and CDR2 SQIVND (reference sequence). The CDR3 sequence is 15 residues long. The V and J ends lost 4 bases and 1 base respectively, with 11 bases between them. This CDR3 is CASSTYRLSNQPQHF. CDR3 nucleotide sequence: TGTGCCAGTAGTACCTACAGGCTGAGCAATCAGCCCCAGCATTTT.